The T cell receptor (beta chain) under discussion was sequenced for a study of CD8 T cells in Susac syndrome. The patients with Susac syndrome were individuals who fulfilled the recently defined diagnostic criteria for disease that was either definite or probable. Reverse transcription of 0.5 to 1 ug RNA was performed with random hexamers. TCRdb recomputed calls from the immunoSEQ multiplex PCR reads with MiXCR, one row per CDR3 protein. Of 110,000 to 150,000 distinct CDR3 sequences in the sample, 90% to 97% were seen once. This CDR3 is built from 13 residues. V was trimmed by 1 base and J by 10 bases, leaving 8 bases between them. Germline V gene lookup returns CDR1 SGHAT and CDR2 FQNNGV.

The sequence derives from a human donor with Susac syndrome. Material for sequencing was CD4+ T cells from PBMCs. The J gene is TRBJ1-6, the V gene TRBV11-2; a possible D gene is TRBD1 (5 bases). CDR3 nucleotides: TGTGCCAGCAGCTTAGGAGGGGTGTCACCCCTCCACTTT. The encoded protein is CASSLGGVSPLHF.